The 5 T cell receptor beta chains below were found in one sample sequenced in a study of T cell repertoires in cytomegalovirus infection. MiXCR, applied by TCRdb to the reads, yields one record per CDR3 protein. The data hold 740,000 or so distinct CDR3 sequences, with less than 40% observed a single time. The sequenced sample consisted of PBMCs. Every receptor here comes from a human donor in good health (CMV status not recorded). Some clones in this sample may be carry-over from other donors' samples.

The table lists this clonotype with many counts. This sequence joins TRBV7-2 and TRBJ2-3; 7 bases match TRBD2. V shed 4 bases, J shed 1 base, and the junction held 5 bases outside the gene matches. The CDR3 runs 15 residues. Germline V gives CDR1 SGHTA, CDR2 FQGNSA. Here the CDR3 reads CASSSRLAGTDTQYF. As DNA, the CDR3 is TGTGCCAGCAGCTCCCGACTAGCAGGCACAGATACGCAGTATTTT.

The DNA for the CDR3 is TGTGCCAGCAGCCCGACTGGCGGAATCCAAGAGACCCAGTACTTC. Translating it yields CASSPTGGIQETQYF. The chain recombines TRBV7-3 with TRBJ2-5; D uncertain. V dropped 5 bases and J dropped 1 base, with 14 bases sitting between them. The CDR3 has 15 residues. Germline loops: CDR1 SGHTA, CDR2 FQGTGA.

The V gene is TRBV10-3, the J gene TRBJ2-3, with TRBD1 as a possible D gene (5 bases). CDR1 ENHRY and CDR2 SYGVKD come from the germline V gene. V lost 0 bases and J lost 2, with 9 bases in between. The CDR3 is 15 residues long. CDR3: CAISESWGYTDTQYF. The DNA for the CDR3 is TGTGCCATCAGTGAGTCGTGGGGCTACACAGATACGCAGTATTTT.

This clonotype was seen repeatedly, ten times or more. The chain carries TRBV7-2 and TRBJ2-3; 10 positions match TRBD2. CDR1 is SGHTA, CDR2 FQGNSA, per germline. The CDR3 spans 15 residues. V gave up 3 bases and J gave up 1 base; unmatched junction bases: 1. This CDR3 reads CASSLTSGRTDTQYF. The CDR3 DNA reads as TGTGCCAGCAGCTTGACTAGCGGGCGCACAGATACGCAGTATTTT.

The CDR3 here is CASSRASGSSAEQYF. In nucleotides, the CDR3 is TGTGCCAGTAGTAGGGCTAGCGGGAGCTCGGCCGAGCAGTACTTC. V is TRBV19 and J is TRBJ2-7, with TRBD2 matching over 10 bases. This CDR3 spans 15 amino acids. In germline, CDR1 is LNHDA, CDR2 SQIVND (reference sequence). The J segment lost 6 bases and the V segment lost 4 bases, leaving 9 bases of the junction unmatched.